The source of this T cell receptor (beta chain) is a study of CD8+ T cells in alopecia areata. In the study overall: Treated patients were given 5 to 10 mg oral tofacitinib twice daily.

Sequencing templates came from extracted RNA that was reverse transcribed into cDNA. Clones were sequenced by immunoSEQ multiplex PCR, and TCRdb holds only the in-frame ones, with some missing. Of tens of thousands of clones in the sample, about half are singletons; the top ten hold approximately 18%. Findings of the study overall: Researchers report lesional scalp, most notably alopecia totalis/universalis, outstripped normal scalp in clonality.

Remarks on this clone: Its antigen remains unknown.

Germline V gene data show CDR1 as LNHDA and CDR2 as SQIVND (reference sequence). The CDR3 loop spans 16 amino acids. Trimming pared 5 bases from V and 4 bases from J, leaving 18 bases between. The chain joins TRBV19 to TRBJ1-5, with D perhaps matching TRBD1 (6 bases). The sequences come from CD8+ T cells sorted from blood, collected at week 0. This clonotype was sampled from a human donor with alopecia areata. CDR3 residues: CASSFRTEVANQPQHF. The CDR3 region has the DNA TGTGCCAGTAGTTTTCGGACAGAGGTCGCTAATCAGCCCCAGCATTTT.